The T cell receptor beta chain under discussion was sequenced for a study of blood T cells in healthy people across ages. Ranging in age from about 6 to 90, the donors were healthy Caucasian individuals from Russia. For every donor, a draw yielded ten milliliters of peripheral blood. The use of a sample-barcoded 5' primer and a J-beta primer mix characterized a second PCR of roughly 6 to 11 cycles. Each cDNA was tagged by a template-switch adaptor containing 12 random nucleotides. TCRdb used MiXCR to reprocess the 5' RACE reads, holding one entry per CDR3 protein. The sample carries roughly 700,000 distinct CDR3 sequences, about 25% recorded once. At least ten counts were recorded for this clonotype. The same data also contributed to another study, on T cells of mothers and their children. This second study notes: For cDNA synthesis, the complete extracted RNA was used (roughly 1.5 ug per 15 ul).

The TCR was taken from a boy aged 5-17 years in good health. Sequencing input: blood.

Here the CDR3 reads CASSPTRGAQETQYF. In DNA, the CDR3 is TGTGCCAGCAGTCCGACTCGGGGGGCCCAAGAGACCCAGTACTTC. The chain uses TRBV6-2 or TRBV6-3 and TRBJ2-5, with D maybe TRBD2 (7 bases). The CDR3 is 15 amino acids. The germline V gene has CDR1 MNHEY and CDR2 SVGEGT. V was cut by 5 bases and J by 1 base, with 14 bases left in between.